This T cell receptor (beta chain) was identified in a study of OX40 agonist ivuxolimab in advanced cancers. In the study overall: Participants, roughly 81% male, averaged approximately 65 years of age, ranging from about 23 to 90.

Assay used: immunoSEQ multiplex PCR; TCRdb lists only in-frame clones, some missing. Of about 95,000 clones in the sample, roughly nine tenths were seen once. The CDR3 consists of 14 residues. V was clipped by 1 base and J by 5 bases, with 8 bases between them. Germline loops: CDR1 LNHNV, CDR2 YYDKDF (reference sequence). The sequence was obtained from an adult with an advanced solid tumor such as melanoma, head and neck, liver or kidney cancer. The genes are TRBV15 and TRBJ1-4, with D possibly matching TRBD1 (6 bases). The source material was CD4+ or CD8+ T cells sorted from blood, sampled in a trial of the OX40 agonist ivuxolimab. The CDR3: CATSRGTENEKLFF. For the CDR3, the DNA is TGTGCCACCAGCAGAGGGACAGAAAATGAAAAACTGTTTTTT.